One and the same sample provided the 9 T cell receptor beta chains below, sequenced in a study of blood T cell repertoires in COVID-19 (dated by TCRdb to the early 2020s). Libraries were made using the immunoSEQ multiplex PCR assay. The immuneACCESS repertoire file appears here via TCRdb, limited to in-frame rearrangements. These files lack a portion of the clones; in checked studies, under half of the deficit traces to unresolved V genes, and the cause of the others is not known. For this sample the table gives roughly 150,000 clones, of which around 89% were detected only once. More than 14% of the sample lies in the top ten. Sequenced material: peripheral blood. Receptor source: a woman aged 40-49 years with acute or convalescent COVID-19.

The V gene is TRBV7-8, the J gene TRBJ1-3; a possible D gene is TRBD1 (6 bases). V was clipped by 1 base and J by 1 base, with 11 bases between them. Germline loops: CDR1 SGHVS, CDR2 FQNEAQ. The CDR3 has 16 residues. CDR3 in DNA: TGTGCCAGCAGCTTAGTTACACAGGGATCTGGAAACACCATATATTTT. Amino acid sequence: CASSLVTQGSGNTIYF.

The rearrangement joins TRBV5-1 to TRBJ1-3; no clear D. The CDR3 contains 17 residues. The V end was cut by 1 base, the J end by 0 bases, with 14 bases between. Germline CDR1 is SGHRS and CDR2 is YFSETQ. The CDR3 nucleotides are TGCGCCAGCAGCTTGTCGTTTGGCGGCTACTCTGGAAACACCATATATTTT. This codes for CASSLSFGGYSGNTIYF. Supplemented by reference TRBV5-1 and TRBJ1-3, the full variable domain reads KAGVTQTPRYLIKTRGQQVTLSCSPISGHRSVSWYQQTPGQGLQFLFEYFSETQRNKGNFPGRFSGRQFSNSRSEMNVSTLELGDSALYLCASSLSFGGYSGNTIYFGEGSWLTVV.

The chain combines TRBV27 with TRBJ1-4, with D hard to call. This CDR3 region has 13 residues. Germline CDR1 and CDR2: MNHEY and SMNVEV (reference sequence). The germline V and J ends were trimmed by 2 bases and 8 bases, with 9 bases remaining between them. CDR3 amino acids: CASSLLGGEKLFF. The DNA of the CDR3 is TGTGCCAGCAGTTTACTGGGCGGGGAAAAACTGTTTTTT.

This clone was seen only once. In DNA, the CDR3 is TGTGCCAGCAGCTTGCTAGACAGCTCCGAGCAGTACTTC. Translation: CASSLLDSSEQYF. This chain links TRBV5-8 with TRBJ2-7; tentative D call: TRBD1 (5 bases). This CDR3 is built from 13 residues. The V end lost 1 base, the J end lost 6 bases, and 11 bases lay between the germline ends. In germline, CDR1 is SGHTS, CDR2 YDEGEE.

The V call is TRBV7-6, the J call TRBJ2-7; perhaps TRBD2 as D (7 bases). V dropped 5 bases and J dropped 3 bases, with 23 bases sitting between them. The CDR3 spans 17 residues. The germline CDR1 and CDR2 sequences are SGHVS and FNYEAQ. The CDR3 nucleotides are TGTGCCAGCAGCCTCAAAATTAGGGGGGGGCTGGGCTACGAGCAGTACTTC. Translation: CASSLKIRGGLGYEQYF.

This chain links TRBV3-1 (or the pseudogene TRBV3-2) with TRBJ2-3; D might be TRBD1 (5 bases). Trimming took off 3 bases at V and 0 bases at J, with 16 bases between the two ends. This CDR3 region has 17 residues. The germline V gene encodes CDR1 LGHDT and CDR2 YNNKEL (reference sequence). In DNA, the CDR3 is TGTGCCAGCAGCCACGATAGACAGTTCGATAGCACAGATACGCAGTATTTT. As protein: CASSHDRQFDSTDTQYF.

For this clone: Germline is not matched at one junction end, which may reflect a read error. The chain employs TRBV3-1 (or the pseudogene TRBV3-2) and TRBJ2-7; 7 nucleotides align to TRBD1. The V gene's germline CDR1 is LGHDT and CDR2 YNNKEL (reference sequence). The CDR3 is 15 amino acids. CDR3 sequence reads: CASRQGTGTAYEQYF. The CDR3 bases are TGTGCCAGCAGACAAGGGACCGGGACAGCCTACGAGCAGTACTTC.

The V gene is TRBV11-3, the J gene TRBJ2-5; D remains ambiguous. CDR1 is SGHNT and CDR2 is YENEEA in the germline V gene. V lost 5 bases, J lost 5 bases, and 18 bases lay in between. The length of the CDR3 is 15 residues. The CDR3 bases are TGTGCCAGCAGCCAGCTGGGCCGAGACCGGGAGACCCAGTACTTC. It yields the protein CASSQLGRDRETQYF. Complete variable domain (other parts from reference TRBV11-3 and TRBJ2-5): EAGVVQSPRYKIIEKKQPVAFWCNPISGHNTLYWYLQNLGQGPELLIRYENEEAVDDSQLPKDRFSAERLKGVDSTLKIQPAELGDSAVYLCASSQLGRDRETQYFGPGTRLLVL.

The rearrangement links TRBV7-6 to TRBJ2-7, with a tentative D call TRBD2 (6 bases). From germline, CDR1 is SGHVS and CDR2 FNYEAQ. Trimming shortened V by 2 bases and J by 2 bases, and 13 bases separated the two germline ends. The CDR3 loop spans 15 amino acids. The CDR3 DNA reads as TGTGCCAGCAGCTTACTGTTTGGGGAGGCCTACGAGCAGTACTTC. Residues: CASSLLFGEAYEQYF.